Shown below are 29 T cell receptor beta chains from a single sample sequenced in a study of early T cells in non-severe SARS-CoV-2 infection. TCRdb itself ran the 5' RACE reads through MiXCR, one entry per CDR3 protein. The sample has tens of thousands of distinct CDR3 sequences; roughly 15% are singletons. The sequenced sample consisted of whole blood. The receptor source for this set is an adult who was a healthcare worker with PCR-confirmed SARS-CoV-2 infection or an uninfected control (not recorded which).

The CDR3 loop is CASSQVRGFESPLHF. CDR3 in DNA: TGCGCCAGCAGCCAAGTTCGCGGGTTTGAGTCACCCCTCCACTTT. The rearrangement joins TRBV4-3 to TRBJ1-6; D unclear. CDR1 and CDR2 (germline): LGHNA, YSLEER. V was cut by 1 base and J by 10 bases, with 14 bases left in between. This CDR3 comprises 15 residues.

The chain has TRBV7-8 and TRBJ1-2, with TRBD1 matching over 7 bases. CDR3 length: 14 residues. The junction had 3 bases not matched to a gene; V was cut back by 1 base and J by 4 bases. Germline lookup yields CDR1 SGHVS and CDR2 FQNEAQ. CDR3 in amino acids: CASSLDGTAYGYTF. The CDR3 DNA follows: TGTGCCAGCAGCTTAGATGGGACAGCCTATGGCTACACCTTC.

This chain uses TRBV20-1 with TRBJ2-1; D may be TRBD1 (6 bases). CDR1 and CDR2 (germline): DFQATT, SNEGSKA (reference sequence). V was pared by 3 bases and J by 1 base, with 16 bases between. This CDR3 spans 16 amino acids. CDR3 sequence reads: CSASPLQGVSYNEQFF. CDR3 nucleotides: TGCAGTGCTAGCCCGCTACAGGGAGTTTCCTACAATGAGCAGTTCTTC.

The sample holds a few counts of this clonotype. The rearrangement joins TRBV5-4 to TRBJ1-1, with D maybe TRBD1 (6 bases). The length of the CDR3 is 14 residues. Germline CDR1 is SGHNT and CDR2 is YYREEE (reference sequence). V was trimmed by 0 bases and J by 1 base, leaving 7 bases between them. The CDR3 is CASSLEGQNTEAFF. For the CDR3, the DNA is TGTGCCAGCAGCTTGGAGGGACAGAACACTGAAGCTTTCTTT.

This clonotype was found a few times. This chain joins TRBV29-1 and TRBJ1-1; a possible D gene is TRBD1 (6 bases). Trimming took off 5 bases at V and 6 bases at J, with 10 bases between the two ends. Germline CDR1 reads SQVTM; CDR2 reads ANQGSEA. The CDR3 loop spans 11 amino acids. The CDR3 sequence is CSVQQGSEAFF. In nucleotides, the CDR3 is TGCAGCGTTCAACAGGGATCTGAAGCTTTCTTT.

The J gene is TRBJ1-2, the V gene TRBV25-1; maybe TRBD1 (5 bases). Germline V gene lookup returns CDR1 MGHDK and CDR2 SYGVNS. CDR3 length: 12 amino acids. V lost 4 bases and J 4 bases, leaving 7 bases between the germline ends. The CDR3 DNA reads TGTGCCAGCAGTGTTGGGGGCTATGGCTACACCTTC. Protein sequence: CASSVGGYGYTF.

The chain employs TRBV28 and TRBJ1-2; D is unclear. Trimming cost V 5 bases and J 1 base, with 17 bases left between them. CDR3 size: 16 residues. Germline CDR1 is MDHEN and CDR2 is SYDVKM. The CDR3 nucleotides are TGTGCCAGCAGTCCCCCCCGTGGAGTCGGTAACTATGGCTACACCTTC. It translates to CASSPPRGVGNYGYTF.

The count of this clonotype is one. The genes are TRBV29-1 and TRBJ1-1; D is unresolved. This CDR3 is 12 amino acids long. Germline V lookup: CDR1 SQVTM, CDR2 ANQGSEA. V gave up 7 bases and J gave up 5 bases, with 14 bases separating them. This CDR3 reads CSGLEAFTEAFF. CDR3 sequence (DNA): TGCAGCGGTCTGGAGGCGTTTACTGAAGCTTTCTTT.

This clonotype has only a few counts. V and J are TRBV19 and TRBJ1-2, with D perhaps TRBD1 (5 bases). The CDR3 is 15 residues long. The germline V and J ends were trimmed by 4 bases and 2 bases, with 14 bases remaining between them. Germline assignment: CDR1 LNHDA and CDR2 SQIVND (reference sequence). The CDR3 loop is CASSNLLRGNYGYTF. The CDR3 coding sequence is TGTGCCAGTAGTAACCTACTCCGGGGGAACTATGGCTACACCTTC.

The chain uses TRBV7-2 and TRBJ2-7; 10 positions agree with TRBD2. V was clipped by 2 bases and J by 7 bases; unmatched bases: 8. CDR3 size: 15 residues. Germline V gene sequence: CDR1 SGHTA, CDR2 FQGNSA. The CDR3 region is CASSLTSGAPTEQYF. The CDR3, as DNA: TGTGCCAGCAGCTTAACTAGCGGGGCCCCTACGGAGCAGTACTTC.

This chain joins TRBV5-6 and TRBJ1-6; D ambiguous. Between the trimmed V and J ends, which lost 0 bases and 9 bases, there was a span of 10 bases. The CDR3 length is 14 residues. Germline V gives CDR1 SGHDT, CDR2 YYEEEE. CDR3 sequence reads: CASSLVQGTSPLHF. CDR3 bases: TGTGCCAGCAGCTTGGTTCAAGGAACTTCACCCCTCCACTTT.

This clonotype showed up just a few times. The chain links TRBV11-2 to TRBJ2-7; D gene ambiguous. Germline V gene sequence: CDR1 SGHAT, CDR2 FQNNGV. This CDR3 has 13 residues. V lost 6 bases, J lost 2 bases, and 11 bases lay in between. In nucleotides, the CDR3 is TGTGCCAGCAGTTCCTGGGCGACCTACGAGCAGTACTTC. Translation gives CASSSWATYEQYF.

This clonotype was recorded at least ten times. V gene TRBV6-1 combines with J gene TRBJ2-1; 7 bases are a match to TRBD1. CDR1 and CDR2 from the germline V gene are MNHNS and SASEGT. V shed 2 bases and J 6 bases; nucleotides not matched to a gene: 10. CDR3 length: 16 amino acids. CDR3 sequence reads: CASSEPGRGIANEQFF. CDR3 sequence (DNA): TGTGCCAGCAGTGAACCTGGCAGGGGGATCGCCAATGAGCAGTTCTTC.

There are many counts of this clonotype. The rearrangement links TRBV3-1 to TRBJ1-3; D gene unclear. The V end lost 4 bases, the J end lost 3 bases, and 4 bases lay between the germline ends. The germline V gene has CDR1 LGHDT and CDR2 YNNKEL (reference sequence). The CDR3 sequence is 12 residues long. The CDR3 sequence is CASSRDGNTIYF. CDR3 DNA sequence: TGTGCCAGCAGCCGGGATGGAAACACCATATATTTT.

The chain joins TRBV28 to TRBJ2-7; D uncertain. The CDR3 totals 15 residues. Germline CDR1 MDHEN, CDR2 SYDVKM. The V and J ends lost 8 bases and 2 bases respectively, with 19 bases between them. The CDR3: CASFSSGPATYEQYF. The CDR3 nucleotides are TGTGCCAGCTTTTCGTCGGGCCCAGCAACCTACGAGCAGTACTTC.

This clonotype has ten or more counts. The CDR3, as DNA: TGTGCCAGCAGCCAACCCGGGACGGCGAACTATGGCTACACCTTC. This codes for CASSQPGTANYGYTF. This rearrangement joins TRBV16 to TRBJ1-2, with D perhaps TRBD1 (5 bases). This CDR3 comprises 15 residues. Germline V CDR1 and CDR2: KGHSY, FQNENV. V was trimmed by 2 bases and J by 2 bases, leaving 12 bases between them.

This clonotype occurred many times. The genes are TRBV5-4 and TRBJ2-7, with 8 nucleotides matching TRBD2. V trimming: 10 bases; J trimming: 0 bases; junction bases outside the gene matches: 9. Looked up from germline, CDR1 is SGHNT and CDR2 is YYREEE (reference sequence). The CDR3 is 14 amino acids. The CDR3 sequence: CALSAGGDSYEQYF. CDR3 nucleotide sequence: TGTGCCCTATCCGCCGGGGGGGACTCCTACGAGCAGTACTTC.

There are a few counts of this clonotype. CDR3 coding DNA: TGTGCCAGCAGTAAGGGACCGGACCGGGAAAAACTGTTTTTT. It codes for CASSKGPDREKLFF. The V call is TRBV28, the J call TRBJ1-4; a possible D gene is TRBD1 (5 bases). CDR3 length: 14 amino acids. V lost 5 bases to trimming and J lost 8 bases, with 15 bases between them. CDR1 MDHEN and CDR2 SYDVKM come from the germline V gene.

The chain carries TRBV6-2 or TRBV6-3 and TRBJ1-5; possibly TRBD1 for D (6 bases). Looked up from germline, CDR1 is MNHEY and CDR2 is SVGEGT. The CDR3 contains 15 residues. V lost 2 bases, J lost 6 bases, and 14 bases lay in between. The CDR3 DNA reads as TGTGCCAGCAGTTACCCTCCGGGGGGCGGTCAGCCCCAGCATTTT. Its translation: CASSYPPGGGQPQHF.

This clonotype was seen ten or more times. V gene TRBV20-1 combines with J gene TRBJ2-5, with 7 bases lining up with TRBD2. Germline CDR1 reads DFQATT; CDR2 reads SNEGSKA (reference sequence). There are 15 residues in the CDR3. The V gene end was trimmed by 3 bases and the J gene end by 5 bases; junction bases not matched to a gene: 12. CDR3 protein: CSARTLSGDAETQYF. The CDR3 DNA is TGCAGTGCTAGGACCCTCAGCGGGGACGCGGAGACCCAGTACTTC.

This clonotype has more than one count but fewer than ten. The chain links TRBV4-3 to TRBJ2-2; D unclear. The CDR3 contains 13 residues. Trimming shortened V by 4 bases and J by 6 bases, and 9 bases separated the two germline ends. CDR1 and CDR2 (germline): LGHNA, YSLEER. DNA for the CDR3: TGCGCCAGCAGCCCAGTTCAGTCCGGGGAGCTGTTTTTT. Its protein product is CASSPVQSGELFF.

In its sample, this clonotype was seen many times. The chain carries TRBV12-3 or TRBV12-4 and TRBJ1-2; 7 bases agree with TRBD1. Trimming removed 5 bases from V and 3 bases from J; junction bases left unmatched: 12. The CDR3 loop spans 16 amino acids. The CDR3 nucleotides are TGTGCCAGCAGTGCCCAAGGACAGGCGGCTCACTATGGCTACACCTTC. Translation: CASSAQGQAAHYGYTF.

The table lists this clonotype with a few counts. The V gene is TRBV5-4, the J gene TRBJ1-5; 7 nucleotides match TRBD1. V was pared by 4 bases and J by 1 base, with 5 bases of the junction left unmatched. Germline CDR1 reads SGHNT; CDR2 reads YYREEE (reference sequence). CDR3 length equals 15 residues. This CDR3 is CASSVGGWSNQPQHF. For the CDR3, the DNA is TGTGCCAGCAGCGTAGGGGGCTGGAGCAATCAGCCCCAGCATTTT.

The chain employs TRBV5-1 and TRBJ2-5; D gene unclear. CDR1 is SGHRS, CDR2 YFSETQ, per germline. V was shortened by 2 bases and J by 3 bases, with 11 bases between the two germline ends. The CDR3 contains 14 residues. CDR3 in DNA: TGCGCCAGCAGCTTTGACCGATCTAAAGAGACCCAGTACTTC. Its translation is CASSFDRSKETQYF.

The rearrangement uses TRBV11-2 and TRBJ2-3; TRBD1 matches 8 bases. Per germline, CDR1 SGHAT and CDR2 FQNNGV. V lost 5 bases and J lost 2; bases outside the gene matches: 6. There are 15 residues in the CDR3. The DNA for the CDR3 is TGTGCCAGCAGCAGGGACAGGTTCTCCACAGATACGCAGTATTTT. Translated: CASSRDRFSTDTQYF.

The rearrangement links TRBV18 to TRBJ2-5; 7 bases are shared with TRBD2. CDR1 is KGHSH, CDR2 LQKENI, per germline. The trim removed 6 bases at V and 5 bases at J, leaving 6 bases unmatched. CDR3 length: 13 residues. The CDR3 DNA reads TGTGCCAGCTCTCCCAGCGGGGAGGAGACCCAGTACTTC. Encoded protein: CASSPSGEETQYF.

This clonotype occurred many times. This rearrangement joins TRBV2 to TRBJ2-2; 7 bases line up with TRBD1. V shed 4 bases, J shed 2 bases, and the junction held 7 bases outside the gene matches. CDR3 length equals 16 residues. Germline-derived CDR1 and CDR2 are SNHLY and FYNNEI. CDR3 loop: CASSGHGTANTGELFF. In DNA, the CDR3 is TGTGCCAGCAGTGGCCACGGGACAGCAAACACCGGGGAGCTGTTTTTT. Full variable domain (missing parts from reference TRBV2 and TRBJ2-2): EPEVTQTPSHQVTQMGQEVILRCVPISNHLYFYWYRQILGQKVEFLVSFYNNEISEKSEIFDDQFSVERPDGSNFTLKIRSTKLEDSAMYFCASSGHGTANTGELFFGEGSRLTVL.

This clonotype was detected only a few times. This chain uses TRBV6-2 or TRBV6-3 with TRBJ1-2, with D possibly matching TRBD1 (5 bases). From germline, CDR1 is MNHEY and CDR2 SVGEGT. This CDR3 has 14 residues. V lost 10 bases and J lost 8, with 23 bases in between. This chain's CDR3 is CATQGADLIYGYTF. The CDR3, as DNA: TGTGCCACCCAGGGAGCGGACCTCATCTACGGCTACACCTTC.

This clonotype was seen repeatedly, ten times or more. In nucleotides, the CDR3 is TGCAGCGCTGACCCCCCTACAGGGACCCTTCTCAATGAGCAGTTCTTC. It translates to CSADPPTGTLLNEQFF. The chain recombines TRBV29-1 with TRBJ2-1, with TRBD1 as a possible D gene (6 bases). Trimming left V 7 bases short and J 6 bases short, with 25 bases between. Germline V gene sequence: CDR1 SQVTM, CDR2 ANQGSEA. This CDR3 region has 16 residues.